Listed below are T cell receptor beta chains from one sample, sequenced in a study of shared clonotypes between healthy human individuals. Sequenced by immunoSEQ multiplex PCR; TCRdb stores in-frame clones only, minus some. Here the sample spans about half a million clones, around 85% being singletons. Sequencing was carried out using PBMCs. All receptors derive from a middle-aged woman in good health. Some clones in this sample may be carry-over from other donors' samples. Both conserved end residues are part of each CDR3. A D gene is named only where the DNA matches it firmly. Rows give clone size only sometimes, using once, few, many, or a class for an expanded clone.

V	size	J	D	DNA	CDR3
TRBV28	.	TRBJ2-1	.	TGTGCCATCACAAGCTCCTACAATGAGCAGTTCTTC	CAITSSYNEQFF
TRBV6-1	.	TRBJ1-1	.	TGTGCCAGCAAGATAGGGGTCACGGACACTGAAGCTTTCTTT	CASKIGVTDTEAFF
TRBV15	.	TRBJ2-5	.	TGTGCCACCAGCAGAGAATCACCATCACAGTTAATTGGAGAGACCCAGTACTTC	CATSRESPSQLIGETQYF
TRBV7-9	.	TRBJ2-5	.	TGTGCCAGCTTTACGGGGCGGCTAGGGACGTCGGAGACCCAGTACTTC	CASFTGRLGTSETQYF
TRBV19	.	TRBJ2-6	.	TGTGCCACCCAAGCGCTCTCTGGGGCCAACGTCCTGACTTTC	CATQALSGANVLTF
TRBV7-7	.	TRBJ2-7	.	TGTGCCAGCAGCTTAGGGAATCAAAGGGAGCAGTACTTC	CASSLGNQREQYF
TRBV7-2	.	TRBJ1-2	.	TGTGCCAGCATCCTTGACAGGTTCTATGGCTACACCTTC	CASILDRFYGYTF
TRBV4-3	.	TRBJ2-6	.	TGCGCCAGCAGCCAAGTCCCAGGCGGTGAGGCCAACGTCCTGACTTTC	CASSQVPGGEANVLTF
TRBV10-2	.	TRBJ2-7	.	TGCGCCAGCAGTGGAAGGGCCTCCTACGAGCAGTACTTC	CASSGRASYEQYF
TRBV19	.	TRBJ1-5	TRBD1	TGTGCCAGTAGGGGCCGATACAGGGGGCGTAGCAATCAGCCCCAGCATTTT	CASRGRYRGRSNQPQHF
TRBV19	.	TRBJ2-3	TRBD2	TGTGCCAGTAGTTCTCCGGGACTAACGTCAGATACGCAGTATTTT	CASSSPGLTSDTQYF
TRBV5-1	.	TRBJ2-3	TRBD2	TGCGCCAGCAGCTTGGTGCGTCGTACGGGTCCGGGGACTAGCGGGACTCAGGGCACAGATACGCAGTATTTT	CASSLVRRTGPGTSGTQGTDTQYF
TRBV9	.	TRBJ2-3	TRBD2	TGTGCCAGCAGTAAGCTAGCGGCCTTCACAGATACGCAGTATTTT	CASSKLAAFTDTQYF
TRBV5-1	.	TRBJ2-2	.	TGCGCCAGCCAACTCCAGACTAACCGGGGAGCCGGGGAGCTGTTTTTT	CASQLQTNRGAGELFF
TRBV19	.	TRBJ2-2	.	TGTGCCAGTAGTAGGGGGAGAGGGAACACCGGGGAGCTGTTTTTT	CASSRGRGNTGELFF
TRBV6-5	.	TRBJ1-4	.	TGTGCCAGCAGTTACGACAGAACTAATGAAAAACTGTTTTTT	CASSYDRTNEKLFF
TRBV7-9	few	TRBJ1-3	.	TGTGCCAGCAGCAACGGGCAGTCTGGAAACACCATATATTTT	CASSNGQSGNTIYF
TRBV30	.	TRBJ1-1	TRBD1	TGTGCCTGGAGGCTTGGGGGACAGCTGAATTGGGGGAACACTGAAGCTTTCTTT	CAWRLGGQLNWGNTEAFF
TRBV7-9	.	TRBJ2-4	.	TGTGCCAGCAGCTTGTCGGGGGCGAACAAAAACATTCAGTACTTC	CASSLSGANKNIQYF
TRBV2	.	TRBJ2-3	TRBD2	TGTGCCAGCGGGGGACTACGCACAGATACGCAGTATTTT	CASGGLRTDTQYF
TRBV6-5	.	TRBJ1-2	.	TGTGCCAGCAGTTACGGTGGGGAGGGCGGCTACACCTTC	CASSYGGEGGYTF
TRBV7-2	.	TRBJ1-3	.	TGTGCCAGCAGCTTAGTGGCTGGGTTCGGAAACACCATATATTTT	CASSLVAGFGNTIYF
TRBV28	.	TRBJ1-4	.	TGTGCCAGCGAAGGAGTGGGCAGGGGATTTGAAAAACTGTTTTTT	CASEGVGRGFEKLFF
TRBV19	.	TRBJ2-2	TRBD2	TGTGCCAGTAGTGCCCGGTCCTGGCGGGAGCCCATGGTGACCGGGGAGCTGTTTTTT	CASSARSWREPMVTGELFF
TRBV19	once	TRBJ2-6	.	TGTGCCAGTAGTACACAGGTCGCTGGGGCCAACGTCCTGACTTTC	CASSTQVAGANVLTF
TRBV11-2	.	TRBJ2-2	.	TGTGCCAGCAGCTTAGGCATCGGGAGCACCGGGGAGCTGTTTTTT	CASSLGIGSTGELFF
TRBV7-8	once	TRBJ2-1	TRBD1	TGTGCCAGCAGCTCCGACAGGGTCCATGAGCAGTTCTTC	CASSSDRVHEQFF
TRBV5-1	.	TRBJ2-1	TRBD2	TGCGCCAGCAGCCCCGGACTAGCGGGAGGGCTGTACAATGAGCAGTTCTTC	CASSPGLAGGLYNEQFF
TRBV5-1	.	TRBJ1-1	.	TGCGCCAGCAGCTCGGGGGAGGGTGTATCAGCTTTCTTT	CASSSGEGVSAFF
TRBV11-2	.	TRBJ2-3	.	TGTGCCAGCACGGAGGGTAGCCGGGGTACGCAGTATTTT	CASTEGSRGTQYF
TRBV7-9	.	TRBJ2-1	TRBD2	TGTGCCAGCAGCTTAGGCGCACGGACTAGCGTTTTCTACAATGAGCAGTTCTTC	CASSLGARTSVFYNEQFF
TRBV5-1	.	TRBJ2-7	.	TGCGCCAGCAGCTTGGAGTGGGGGACTTACGAGCAGTACTTC	CASSLEWGTYEQYF
TRBV19	.	TRBJ2-1	TRBD2	TGTGCCAGTAGTAGCCGGGACTACCCCTACAATGAGCAGTTCTTC	CASSSRDYPYNEQFF
TRBV19	.	TRBJ2-5	.	TGTGCCAGTAGTATTCGCTTTCGGGAGACCCAGTACTTC	CASSIRFRETQYF
TRBV27	.	TRBJ2-7	.	TGTGCCAGCAGCTCGCACATCCGTCCCGACGAGCAGTACTTC	CASSSHIRPDEQYF
TRBV2	once	TRBJ1-5	.	TGTGCCAGCAGTGAGAGGTCAGGGGTTAGCAATCAGCCCCAGCATTTT	CASSERSGVSNQPQHF
TRBV11-2	.	TRBJ2-5	.	TGTGCCAGCAGCCCCCAGCGGTTCCAAGAGACCCAGTACTTC	CASSPQRFQETQYF
TRBV9	.	TRBJ2-5	TRBD1	TGTGCCAGCAGCCTAACAGGGGGCCAAGAGACCCAGTACTTC	CASSLTGGQETQYF
TRBV28	.	TRBJ1-1	.	TGTGCCAGCAGCCCGGGACACGAGAACACTGAAGCTTTCTTT	CASSPGHENTEAFF
TRBV28	.	TRBJ2-6	TRBD1	TGTGCCAGCAGTTCCCTGACAGGGGGACTCTCTGGGGCCAACGTCCTGACTTTC	CASSSLTGGLSGANVLTF
TRBV7-9	.	TRBJ1-1	TRBD1	TGTGCCAGCAGCTTAACCTCGCTGCCAACAGGGGGCATGAACACTGAAGCTTTCTTT	CASSLTSLPTGGMNTEAFF
TRBV7-8	.	TRBJ2-5	TRBD1	TGTGCCAGCAGCATTCGACAGGGGGCGAGTGAGACCCAGTACTTC	CASSIRQGASETQYF
TRBV2	.	TRBJ2-4	TRBD1	TGTGCCAGCGGGGACAGGGCATTAGCCAAAAACATTCAGTACTTC	CASGDRALAKNIQYF
TRBV4-2	once	TRBJ2-1	.	TGTGCCAGCAGCCAAGGGTGGGGGTCCAATGAGCAGTTCTTC	CASSQGWGSNEQFF
TRBV4-2	many	TRBJ2-2	TRBD2	TGTGCCAGCAGCCAAGTCGGGGCGGGAGCTTCGGGCACCGGGGAGCTGTTTTTT	CASSQVGAGASGTGELFF
TRBV30	.	TRBJ2-4	TRBD1	TGTGCCTGGAGCGCGACAGGGGCTATTCTCAAAAACATTCAGTACTTC	CAWSATGAILKNIQYF
TRBV7-2	.	TRBJ1-1	.	TGTGCCAGCAGCTTACGTGCTGCCACTGAAGCTTTCTTT	CASSLRAATEAFF
TRBV7-9	few	TRBJ1-1	.	TGTGCCAGCACCCCCTCCCTGGGCACTGAAGCTTTCTTT	CASTPSLGTEAFF
TRBV7-7	.	TRBJ2-1	TRBD2	TGTGCTAGCAGCTTCCGACTAGCGGTATACAATGAGCAGTTCTTC	CASSFRLAVYNEQFF
TRBV18	.	TRBJ2-7	.	TGTGCCAGCTCAACCAGCGTAACCTACGAGCAGTACTTC	CASSTSVTYEQYF
TRBV5-1	.	TRBJ1-1	.	TGCGCCAGCAGCCAATCGGGACTTTCGAACACTGAAGCTTTCTTT	CASSQSGLSNTEAFF
TRBV28	.	TRBJ2-7	.	TGTGCCAGCAGTTTAGTAGACAGGCGAAGTTACGAGCAGTACTTC	CASSLVDRRSYEQYF
TRBV7-9	few	TRBJ1-1	TRBD1	TGTGCCAGCAGCCCTCAGGGGGGCACTGAAGCTTTCTTT	CASSPQGGTEAFF
TRBV7-7	few	TRBJ2-1	.	TGTGCCAGCAGCAAGCGGGTGGGGAGTTACAATGAGCAGTTCTTC	CASSKRVGSYNEQFF
TRBV7-8	.	TRBJ2-5	TRBD2	TGTGCCAGCAGCCCGCGGGAGGGCCGGGAGACCCAGTACTTC	CASSPREGRETQYF
TRBV19	.	TRBJ1-5	.	TGTGCCAGTAGTATGGGGCGGATTAGCAATCAGCCCCAGCATTTT	CASSMGRISNQPQHF
TRBV12-5	.	TRBJ2-5	.	TGTGCTAGTGGTTTCGGCATAACAGGGCAGGTAGAGACCCAGTACTTC	CASGFGITGQVETQYF
TRBV19	.	TRBJ2-6	TRBD2	TGTGCCAGTAGTGCGAGCGGGAGAGGGCCCTTTTTCGCTGGGGCCAACGTCCTGACTTTC	CASSASGRGPFFAGANVLTF
TRBV19	.	TRBJ1-4	.	TGTGCCAGTACGGGATTAACTAATGAAAAACTGTTTTTT	CASTGLTNEKLFF
TRBV7-3	.	TRBJ2-3	.	TGTGCCAGCAGCGTAGACACCCGAAGCACAGATACGCAGTATTTT	CASSVDTRSTDTQYF